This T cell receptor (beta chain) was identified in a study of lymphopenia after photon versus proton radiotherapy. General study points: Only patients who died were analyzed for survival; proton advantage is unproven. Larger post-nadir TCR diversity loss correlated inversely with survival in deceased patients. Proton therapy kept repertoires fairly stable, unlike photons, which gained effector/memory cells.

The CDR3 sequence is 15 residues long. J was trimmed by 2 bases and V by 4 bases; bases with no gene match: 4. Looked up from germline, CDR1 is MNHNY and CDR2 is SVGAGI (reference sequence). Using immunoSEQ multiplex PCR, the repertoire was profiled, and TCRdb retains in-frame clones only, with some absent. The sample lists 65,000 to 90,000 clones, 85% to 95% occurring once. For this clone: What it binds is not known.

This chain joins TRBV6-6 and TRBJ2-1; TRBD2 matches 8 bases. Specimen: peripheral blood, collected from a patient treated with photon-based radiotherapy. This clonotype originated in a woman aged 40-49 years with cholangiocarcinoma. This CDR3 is CASSFAGGTYNEQFF. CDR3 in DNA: TGTGCCAGCAGTTTCGCGGGGGGTACCTACAATGAGCAGTTCTTC.